The 8 T cell receptor beta chains given below trace back to one sample, sequenced in a study of T cells in Graves' hyperthyroidism and ophthalmopathy. Regions amplified from RNA transcripts were the TCR beta CDR3 regions. In the first-round RT-PCR of the TCR CDR3, the HTBI primer set was used. TCRdb ran MiXCR on the multiplex PCR reads and lists one entry per CDR3 protein. The data hold approximately 420,000 distinct CDR3 sequences, with around 14% observed a single time. The specimen sequenced was blood. The receptors originated from a woman younger than 45 with Graves' hyperthyroidism.

J is TRBJ2-1 and V is TRBV6-6, with TRBD2 matching over 9 bases. The CDR3 sequence is 15 residues long. The ends lost 2 bases at V and 10 bases at J; junction bases unmatched: 9. CDR1 is MNHNY, CDR2 SVGAGI, per germline (reference sequence). In nucleotides, the CDR3 is TGTGCCAGCAGTTACATGGCTAGCGGGGAGCAGGAGCAGTTCTTC. Translating gives CASSYMASGEQEQFF.

A few counts support this clonotype. CDR3 sequence (DNA): TGCAGTGCTAGAATAGGGGCCGGGGAGCTGTTTTTT. Protein: CSARIGAGELFF. The chain carries TRBV20-1 and TRBJ2-2, with a weak D call TRBD1 (5 bases). The germline gives CDR1 DFQATT, CDR2 SNEGSKA (reference sequence). V was trimmed by 2 bases and J by 6 bases, leaving 7 bases between them. This CDR3 spans 12 amino acids.

At least ten counts were recorded for this clonotype. DNA for the CDR3: TGTGCCAGCATCCCTCCTCTAGCGGGAGTGACCTACGAGCAGTACTTC. It translates to CASIPPLAGVTYEQYF. The chain uses TRBV7-8 and TRBJ2-7; 10 bases match TRBD2. CDR1 is SGHVS and CDR2 is FQNEAQ in the germline V gene. V lost 7 bases, J lost 2 bases, and 11 bases stayed unmatched. The CDR3 is 16 amino acids. Full variable domain (missing parts from reference TRBV7-8 and TRBJ2-7): GAGVSQSPRYKVAKRGQDVALRCDPISGHVSLFWYQQALGQGPEFLTYFQNEAQLDKSGLPSDRFFAERPEGSVSTLKIQRTQQEDSAVYLCASIPPLAGVTYEQYFGPGTRLTVT.

This clonotype was seen only a few times. This sequence joins TRBV6-1 and TRBJ1-1; no reliable D call. V gave up 7 bases and J gave up 5 bases, with 14 bases separating them. Germline values: CDR1 MNHNS, CDR2 SASEGT. This CDR3 is built from 13 residues. The CDR3 DNA is TGTGCCAGCAACGGCGCCGAACGGACTGAAGCTTTCTTT. Its protein is CASNGAERTEAFF.

The V and J genes are TRBV19 and TRBJ2-7, with TRBD2 as a possible D gene (6 bases). Germline CDR1 LNHDA, CDR2 SQIVND (reference sequence). Trimming took 4 bases from V and 4 from J, leaving 14 bases between them. CDR3 length: 14 residues. For the CDR3, the DNA is TGTGCCAGTAGTACTACCCCGGGAGCATACGAGCAGTACTTC. Amino acid sequence: CASSTTPGAYEQYF. Combining the CDR3 with reference TRBV19 and TRBJ2-7 gives the whole variable domain DGGITQSPKYLFRKEGQNVTLSCEQNLNHDAMYWYRQDPGQGLRLIYYSQIVNDFQKGDIAEGYSVSREKKESFPLTVTSAQKNPTAFYLCASSTTPGAYEQYFGPGTRLTVT.

The chain carries TRBV15 and TRBJ1-2; the D is unclear. Germline assignment: CDR1 LNHNV and CDR2 YYDKDF (reference sequence). The CDR3 loop spans 16 amino acids. V lost 5 bases to trimming and J lost 3 bases, with 19 bases between them. CDR3 residues: CATSATALGSYYGYTF. The CDR3, as DNA: TGTGCCACCAGCGCAACCGCCCTGGGCAGCTACTATGGCTACACCTTC. The full variable domain, completed using reference TRBV15 and TRBJ1-2, is DAMVIQNPRYQVTQFGKPVTLSCSQTLNHNVMYWYQQKSSQAPKLLFHYYDKDFNNEADTPDNFQSRRPNTSFCFLDIRSPGLGDTAMYLCATSATALGSYYGYTFGSGTRLTVV.

This clonotype has only a few counts. The chain uses TRBV15 and TRBJ1-2, with TRBD1 matching 9 bases. Trimming cost V 5 bases and J 4 bases; bases outside gene matches: 5. This CDR3 spans 14 amino acids. Looked up from germline, CDR1 is LNHNV and CDR2 is YYDKDF (reference sequence). The CDR3 coding sequence is TGTGCCACCAGCGGGGACAGGGTATCCTATGGCTACACCTTC. Translating gives CATSGDRVSYGYTF. Using reference TRBV15 and TRBJ1-2 for the parts outside the CDR3, the full variable domain is DAMVIQNPRYQVTQFGKPVTLSCSQTLNHNVMYWYQQKSSQAPKLLFHYYDKDFNNEADTPDNFQSRRPNTSFCFLDIRSPGLGDTAMYLCATSGDRVSYGYTFGSGTRLTVV.

The J gene is TRBJ2-5, the V gene TRBV5-1, with 10 bases matching TRBD2. The CDR3 is 16 amino acids. Looked up from germline, CDR1 is SGHRS and CDR2 is YFSETQ. V shed 0 bases and J 4 bases; nucleotides not matched to a gene: 6. CDR3 in amino acids: CASSLGASGSGETQYF. The CDR3 DNA follows: TGCGCCAGCAGCTTGGGCGCTAGCGGGAGTGGAGAGACCCAGTACTTC.